One and the same sample provided the 17 T cell receptor beta chains below, sequenced in a study of blood T cell repertoires in COVID-19. Assay: immunoSEQ multiplex PCR; the TCRdb copy retains only in-frame clones and omits some. The data contain 200,000 to 300,000 clones, roughly 89% of them seen just once; the ten biggest clones take up less than 2%. Input material: peripheral blood. These receptors all come from a woman between 40 and 55 years old who had recovered from COVID-19.

The chain employs TRBV25-1 and TRBJ1-4; D unclear. Trimming pared 4 bases from V and 5 bases from J, leaving 5 bases between. This CDR3 has 12 residues. The germline gives CDR1 MGHDK, CDR2 SYGVNS. The DNA of the CDR3 is TGTGCCAGCAGTGGGCCCAATGAAAAACTGTTTTTT. Its translation: CASSGPNEKLFF.

J is TRBJ1-4 and V is TRBV5-8; D not resolved. V was cut by 4 bases and J by 4 bases, with 14 bases left in between. Germline V gives CDR1 SGHTS, CDR2 YDEGEE. The CDR3 has 15 residues. As DNA, the CDR3 is TGTGCCAGCAGCCAATTTGGGAGTAATAATGAAAAACTGTTTTTT. Translating it yields CASSQFGSNNEKLFF. Supplemented by reference TRBV5-8 and TRBJ1-4, the full variable domain reads EAGVTQSPTHLIKTRGQQATLRCSPISGHTSVYWYQQALGLGLQFLLWYDEGEERNRGNFPPRFSGRQFPNYSSELNVNALELEDSALYLCASSQFGSNNEKLFFGSGTQLSVL.

The chain employs TRBV24-1 and TRBJ1-5; TRBD1 agrees at 12 bases. Trimming removed 3 bases from V and 6 bases from J; junction bases left unmatched: 2. This CDR3 spans 15 amino acids. The V gene's germline CDR1 is KGHDR and CDR2 SFDVKD. The CDR3 region has the DNA TGTGCCACCAGTGATGGGACAGGGGGCACTCAGCCCCAGCATTTT. Protein product: CATSDGTGGTQPQHF.

This sequence joins TRBV6-4 and TRBJ2-7; TRBD1 agrees at 9 bases. The CDR3 is 17 amino acids. The V gene's germline CDR1 is MRHNA and CDR2 SNTAGT. V was pared by 5 bases and J by 2 bases, with 13 bases of the junction left unmatched. The CDR3 sequence: CASSRSGTGFIPYEQYF. The DNA of the CDR3 is TGTGCCAGCAGTCGATCCGGGACAGGGTTTATTCCCTACGAGCAGTACTTC.

The chain is built from TRBV30 and TRBJ1-5; possibly TRBD1 for D (6 bases). There are 15 residues in the CDR3. The V end lost 4 bases, the J end lost 3 bases, and 16 bases lay between the germline ends. Germline CDR1 is GTSNPN and CDR2 is SVGIG (reference sequence). CDR3: CAWNSGQTVNQPQHF. The CDR3 DNA reads TGTGCCTGGAACTCTGGACAGACAGTCAATCAGCCCCAGCATTTT.

The rearrangement joins TRBV21-1 to TRBJ1-1; TRBD1 is the table's D call and was not checked against the DNA. TRBV21-1 is recorded as a pseudogene. The CDR3 consists of 15 residues. CDR3 nucleotide sequence: TGTGCCAGCAGCGACCGGACAGGGTTGAAAACTGAAGCTTTCTTT. This encodes CASSDRTGLKTEAFF.

The CDR3, as DNA: TGCGCCAGCAGCCAAGCAGGGATTGGGACTTACGAGCAGTACTTC. Translation: CASSQAGIGTYEQYF. The gene calls are TRBV4-1 and TRBJ2-7; possibly TRBD2 for D (6 bases). The ends were cut back, 1 base at V and 4 bases at J, with 14 bases in the middle. Germline-derived CDR1 and CDR2 are MGHRA and YSYEKL. The CDR3 contains 15 residues.

The chain recombines TRBV5-1 with TRBJ1-5, with a tentative D call TRBD1 (5 bases). V lost 0 bases to trimming and J lost 3 bases, with 10 bases between them. CDR3 length equals 15 residues. Germline V gives CDR1 SGHRS, CDR2 YFSETQ. DNA for the CDR3: TGCGCCAGCAGCTTGGAGGGAGGGGACAATCAGCCCCAGCATTTT. Translation: CASSLEGGDNQPQHF.

V usage is TRBV19 and J usage is TRBJ1-2; the D gene is possibly TRBD1 (6 bases). The CDR3 has 15 amino acids. Trimming left V 5 bases short and J 7 bases short, with 20 bases between. Germline CDR1 LNHDA, CDR2 SQIVND (reference sequence). CDR3 loop: CASSARTDQMFGYTF. The CDR3 nucleotides are TGTGCCAGTAGTGCCAGGACAGATCAGATGTTTGGCTACACCTTC.

This clone was seen a single time. This sequence joins TRBV19 and TRBJ2-1; 10 nucleotides agree with TRBD1. Germline V gene data show CDR1 as LNHDA and CDR2 as SQIVND (reference sequence). V lost 6 bases, J lost 3 bases, and 5 bases stayed unmatched. This CDR3 spans 15 amino acids. This CDR3 is CASRRDRGYYNEQFF. DNA of the CDR3: TGTGCCAGTAGACGGGACAGGGGCTACTACAATGAGCAGTTCTTC.

The chain has TRBV2 and TRBJ1-3; D remains ambiguous. V was trimmed by 4 bases and J by 2 bases, leaving 6 bases between them. Germline assignment: CDR1 SNHLY and CDR2 FYNNEI. CDR3 length: 13 amino acids. The CDR3, as DNA: TGTGCCAGCAGTGGCGATCCTGGAAACACCATATATTTT. Protein product: CASSGDPGNTIYF.

The CDR3 sequence: CASSQISGTASTGELFF. The CDR3 DNA sequence: TGCGCCAGCAGCCAAATTTCCGGGACAGCTAGCACCGGGGAGCTGTTTTTT. The chain carries TRBV4-1 and TRBJ2-2; 7 positions agree with TRBD1. J was trimmed by 4 bases and V by 2 bases; bases with no gene match: 10. The CDR3 totals 17 residues. The germline CDR1 and CDR2 sequences are MGHRA and YSYEKL.

The sample holds one count of this clone. The rearrangement uses TRBV6-5 and TRBJ2-1, with 7 bases matching TRBD1. Trimming cost V 10 bases and J 4 bases; bases outside gene matches: 4. Germline CDR1 is MNHEY and CDR2 is SVGAGI. CDR3 length equals 12 residues. DNA of the CDR3: TGTGCCACCTCGGACAGGTACAATGAGCAGTTCTTC. Translation: CATSDRYNEQFF.

This clone appeared a few times. The chain joins TRBV30 to TRBJ1-2, with TRBD1 identical over 8 bases. Germline CDR1 reads GTSNPN; CDR2 reads SVGIG (reference sequence). The CDR3 totals 16 residues. Trimming at V came to 3 bases and at J to 9 bases, leaving 18 bases not matched to a gene. The CDR3 loop reads CAWRPWGETGGLSYTF. The DNA of the CDR3 is TGTGCCTGGAGACCCTGGGGGGAAACAGGGGGATTAAGCTACACCTTC.

The gene calls are TRBV5-1 and TRBJ1-1; D is uncertain. The CDR3 has 13 amino acids. The germline V gene encodes CDR1 SGHRS and CDR2 YFSETQ. V lost 2 bases and J lost 3, with 8 bases in between. CDR3 DNA sequence: TGCGCCAGCAGCTTACAGATGGACACTGAAGCTTTCTTT. It translates to CASSLQMDTEAFF.

The genes are TRBV5-4 and TRBJ1-4; 7 bases align to TRBD1. Per the germline V gene, CDR1 is SGHNT and CDR2 is YYREEE (reference sequence). J lost 5 bases, V lost 1 base, and 11 bases had no gene match. The CDR3 loop spans 17 amino acids. The CDR3 DNA sequence: TGTGCCAGCAGCTTGTCCGAGGCGGGCAGGGGGAATGAAAAACTGTTTTTT. Encoded protein: CASSLSEAGRGNEKLFF.

This chain connects TRBV4-1 to TRBJ2-2; 11 positions agree with TRBD2. The CDR3 runs to 16 residues. Germline assignment: CDR1 MGHRA and CDR2 YSYEKL. With V trimmed by 2 bases and J by 7 bases, 6 bases remained unmatched. The CDR3 reads CASSQLSGGVSGELFF. CDR3 DNA: TGCGCCAGCAGCCAACTTAGCGGGGGGGTAAGCGGGGAGCTGTTTTTT.